This T cell receptor (beta chain) derives from a study of blood T cell repertoires in COVID-19. Overall study: From the United States, Italy and Spain came samples of acute and convalescent COVID-19. PBMCs, B-cell-depleted T cells, or T cells were the source of the cDNA or gDNA that made up the material.

The germline V gene encodes CDR1 MNHEY and CDR2 SVGAGI. The length of the CDR3 is 14 residues. The V end lost 7 bases, the J end lost 1 base, and 10 bases lay between the germline ends. The assay was immunoSEQ multiplex PCR, and TCRdb's table has in-frame clones only and misses some. The sample carries roughly 150,000 clones, 80% to 90% recorded once. The TCR sequence derives from a woman older than 75 with acute or convalescent COVID-19. The sample consisted of peripheral blood. The gene calls are TRBV6-5 and TRBJ1-4; D might be TRBD1 (5 bases). Here the CDR3 reads CASTTDITNEKLFF. The CDR3 bases are TGTGCCAGCACCACGGACATAACTAATGAAAAACTGTTTTTT.